This passage covers 25 T cell receptor beta chains from one sample sequenced in a study of T cells in Graves' hyperthyroidism and ophthalmopathy. Amplified regions were TCR beta CDR3 sequences from RNA transcripts. Carried out on the TCR CDR3, a first-round RT-PCR used the HTBI primer set. TCRdb re-called the multiplex PCR reads through MiXCR, storing one row per CDR3 protein. In the table there are approximately 380,000 distinct CDR3 sequences, approximately 20% of which are singletons. The sample taken for sequencing was blood. These receptors were collected from a woman between 18 and 29 years old with Graves' hyperthyroidism.

This clonotype was detected ten times or more. The chain links TRBV7-2 to TRBJ1-1, with D hard to call. The germline gives CDR1 SGHTA, CDR2 FQGNSA. Deletions cut 2 bases from V and 2 bases from J, with 3 bases between. The CDR3 contains 12 residues. CDR3 nucleotide sequence: TGTGCCAGCAGCTTACATAACACTGAAGCTTTCTTT. Amino acid sequence: CASSLHNTEAFF.

In its sample, this clonotype was seen many times. The V and J genes are TRBV20-1 and TRBJ2-7; 8 bases match TRBD1. Germline V CDR1 and CDR2: DFQATT, SNEGSKA (reference sequence). V gave up 3 bases and J gave up 0 bases; unmatched junction bases: 4. The CDR3 loop spans 14 amino acids. In DNA form, the CDR3 reads TGCAGTGCTAGGCAGGGGGCCTTCTCCTACGAGCAGTACTTC. Protein sequence: CSARQGAFSYEQYF.

In this sample, this clonotype turned up many times. This chain connects TRBV29-1 to TRBJ1-2; D unresolved. V was pared by 7 bases and J by 3 bases, with 12 bases between. This CDR3 has 12 residues. Germline assignment: CDR1 SQVTM and CDR2 ANQGSEA. CDR3 nucleotide sequence: TGCAGCGCGAAGGGTTTCGACTATGGCTACACCTTC. This sequence encodes CSAKGFDYGYTF.

The chain has TRBV28 and TRBJ2-5; 10 positions match TRBD2. The CDR3 runs 15 residues. Germline V gives CDR1 MDHEN, CDR2 SYDVKM. V lost 6 bases and J lost 5; bases outside the gene matches: 9. The CDR3 spells CASSNLAGGLETQYF. In nucleotides, the CDR3 is TGTGCCAGCAGCAACTTAGCGGGAGGTCTGGAGACCCAGTACTTC.

The chain recombines TRBV24-1 with TRBJ1-2, with D unresolved. Germline V gene sequence: CDR1 KGHDR, CDR2 SFDVKD. This CDR3 has 13 amino acids. The V end lost 0 bases, the J end lost 4 bases, and 5 bases lay between the germline ends. The CDR3 loop reads CATSDLRLYGYTF. The CDR3 DNA is TGTGCCACCAGTGATTTGCGACTCTATGGCTACACCTTC.

In this sample, this clonotype turned up many times. The rearrangement joins TRBV7-9 to TRBJ1-2; D unclear. Trimming removed 4 bases at V and 8 bases at J, with 14 bases between. Per germline, CDR1 SEHNR and CDR2 FQNEAQ (reference sequence). The CDR3 runs 13 residues. The CDR3 nucleotides read TGTGCCAGCAGCTCCCCGGGCTGGCGGGGCTACACCTTC. It is translated as CASSSPGWRGYTF.

CDR3 residues: CASSQDQLSDTQYF. The DNA for the CDR3 is TGCGCCAGCAGCCAAGATCAACTTTCGGATACGCAGTATTTT. The rearrangement joins TRBV4-1 to TRBJ2-3; D gene unclear. The germline V gene has CDR1 MGHRA and CDR2 YSYEKL. Between the trimmed V and J ends, which lost 0 bases and 6 bases, there was a span of 10 bases. CDR3 size: 14 residues.

This clonotype showed up many times. The chain employs TRBV15 and TRBJ2-2; the D gene is possibly TRBD1 (5 bases). With 3 bases removed from V and 4 bases from J, the gap between germline ends came to 9 bases. The CDR3 covers 14 residues. Germline assignment: CDR1 LNHNV and CDR2 YYDKDF (reference sequence). The CDR3 DNA is TGTGCCACCAGCAGGACACAGGTCACCGGGGAGCTGTTTTTT. As protein: CATSRTQVTGELFF.

V and J are TRBV6-1 and TRBJ1-2; D not certain. V gave up 1 base and J gave up 5 bases, with 14 bases separating them. Germline V gives CDR1 MNHNS, CDR2 SASEGT. The CDR3 extends over 15 amino acids. The CDR3 reads CASSEEEGDFYGYTF. As DNA, the CDR3 is TGTGCCAGCAGTGAAGAGGAGGGAGACTTTTATGGCTACACCTTC.

This sequence joins TRBV12-3 or TRBV12-4 and TRBJ2-7; 7 bases agree with TRBD1. This CDR3 has 16 residues. V lost 3 bases to trimming and J lost 3 bases; unmatched junction nucleotides: 11. This chain's CDR3 is CASSFGDRLINYEQYF. CDR3 sequence (DNA): TGTGCCAGCAGTTTCGGGGACAGACTCATTAACTACGAGCAGTACTTC.

The sample holds many counts of this clonotype. The J gene is TRBJ2-5, the V gene TRBV7-9; TRBD1 is a possible D gene (5 bases). With 4 bases removed from V and 5 bases from J, the gap between germline ends came to 14 bases. The CDR3 is 14 residues long. The V gene's germline CDR1 is SEHNR and CDR2 FQNEAQ (reference sequence). CDR3 protein: CASSSIHGAETQYF. The CDR3 DNA follows: TGTGCCAGCAGCTCAATCCATGGGGCGGAGACCCAGTACTTC.

This clonotype has at least ten counts. The chain is built from TRBV12-3 or TRBV12-4 and TRBJ1-2; D is possibly TRBD1 (5 bases). Deletions cut 5 bases from V and 13 bases from J, with 14 bases between. The CDR3 extends over 11 amino acids. The CDR3 coding sequence is TGTGCCAGCAGTCCGGGGCCTCTTACCACCTTC. It codes for CASSPGPLTTF.

This clonotype was counted many times. The chain is built from TRBV7-2 and TRBJ2-7; 10 nucleotides agree with TRBD2. V lost 5 bases, J lost 5 bases, and 9 bases stayed unmatched. The CDR3 is 15 residues long. Germline assignment: CDR1 SGHTA and CDR2 FQGNSA. The CDR3 is CASSTYLLAGDEQYF. CDR3 sequence (DNA): TGTGCCAGCAGCACCTACCTCCTAGCGGGGGACGAGCAGTACTTC. Full variable domain (rest looked up from reference TRBV7-2 and TRBJ2-7): GAGVSQSPSNKVTEKGKDVELRCDPISGHTALYWYRQSLGQGLEFLIYFQGNSAPDKSGLPSDRFSAERTGGSVSTLTIQRTQQEDSAVYLCASSTYLLAGDEQYFGPGTRLTVT.

There are many counts of this clonotype. The gene calls are TRBV28 and TRBJ2-7, with 8 nucleotides matching TRBD1. The CDR3 runs 17 residues. V shed 2 bases and J 1 base; nucleotides not matched to a gene: 10. Germline V gene sequence: CDR1 MDHEN, CDR2 SYDVKM. DNA for the CDR3: TGTGCCAGCAGTTTAGGGTTGGACAGGGCTCAATCCTACGAGCAGTACTTC. Encoded protein: CASSLGLDRAQSYEQYF.

This chain connects TRBV4-1 to TRBJ2-2; 7 bases are shared with TRBD2. Germline V gene sequence: CDR1 MGHRA, CDR2 YSYEKL. V was pared by 2 bases and J by 0 bases, with 3 bases of the junction left unmatched. This CDR3 is 16 amino acids long. CDR3 protein: CASSQFRGANTGELFF. As DNA, the CDR3 is TGCGCCAGCAGCCAATTTCGGGGGGCGAACACCGGGGAGCTGTTTTTT.

This clonotype occurred many times. The chain joins TRBV12-3 or TRBV12-4 to TRBJ1-1, with D unclear. Trimming took off 6 bases at V and 4 bases at J, with 18 bases between the two ends. This CDR3 spans 15 amino acids. In DNA form, the CDR3 reads TGTGCCAGCAGGCAAGGCCCGGGCGGTCTCACTGAAGCTTTCTTT. Protein product: CASRQGPGGLTEAFF.

This clonotype was detected ten times or more. This chain uses TRBV29-1 with TRBJ1-1, with D possibly being TRBD1 (5 bases). The V gene's germline CDR1 is SQVTM and CDR2 ANQGSEA. Trimming took 6 bases from V and 5 from J, leaving 16 bases between them. The CDR3 consists of 13 residues. CDR3 sequence: CSVVRDDRTEAFF. For the CDR3, the DNA is TGCAGCGTGGTCCGGGACGATAGAACTGAAGCTTTCTTT.

In this sample, this clonotype turned up many times. The chain uses TRBV11-2 and TRBJ1-1; D is possibly TRBD1 (5 bases). Germline V CDR1 and CDR2: SGHAT, FQNNGV. V lost 2 bases, J lost 10 bases, and 14 bases lay in between. The CDR3 contains 13 residues. CDR3 coding DNA: TGTGCCAGCAGCTTAAAGACAGCTTGGGGAGCTTTCTTT. Its translation: CASSLKTAWGAFF.

Remarks on this clonotype: Given a much more abundant clone one base away, this may be a read error. V is TRBV15 and J is TRBJ2-5; no clear D. Germline CDR1 and CDR2: LNHNV and YYDKDF (reference sequence). Trimming left V 8 bases short and J 7 bases short, with 14 bases between. This CDR3 region has 12 residues. The CDR3 DNA reads as TGTGCCACCGGTCCACCGCGAGGGACCCAGTACTTC. It is translated as CATGPPRGTQYF.

This clonotype was seen repeatedly, ten times or more. V gene TRBV6-5 combines with J gene TRBJ2-5; D ambiguous. Germline CDR1 reads MNHEY; CDR2 reads SVGAGI. The CDR3 spans 16 residues. V dropped 0 bases and J dropped 5 bases, with 16 bases sitting between them. CDR3 DNA sequence: TGTGCCAGCAGTTACTCGAACCCAAGGGTTGCGGAGACCCAGTACTTC. It is translated as CASSYSNPRVAETQYF.

This sequence joins TRBV4-1 and TRBJ2-5; D is possibly TRBD2 (5 bases). The CDR3 runs to 16 residues. Germline loops: CDR1 MGHRA, CDR2 YSYEKL. V shed 2 bases and J shed 8 bases, with 21 bases lying between them. In DNA, the CDR3 is TGCGCCAGCAGCCAAAGTTACTTAACAAGCCGGGATACCCAGTACTTC. Translation: CASSQSYLTSRDTQYF.

The gene calls are TRBV11-2 and TRBJ2-7, with a possible D match to TRBD2 (5 bases). This CDR3 contains 15 residues. V lost 5 bases to trimming and J lost 4 bases, with 18 bases between them. CDR1 and CDR2 (germline): SGHAT, FQNNGV. This chain's CDR3 is CASSPRSGNEYEQYF. In DNA, the CDR3 is TGTGCCAGCAGCCCCAGGTCCGGGAATGAATACGAGCAGTACTTC.

At least ten counts were recorded for this clonotype. The chain joins TRBV14 to TRBJ1-2; no firm D call. The V end was cut by 1 base, the J end by 4 bases, with 7 bases between. The CDR3 spans 13 residues. CDR1 SGHDN and CDR2 FVKESK come from the germline V gene. The DNA for the CDR3 is TGTGCCAGCAGCCAAGTCAGGAGCTATGGCTACACCTTC. Its translation: CASSQVRSYGYTF.

The table lists this clonotype with a few counts. A read error may explain this, as a much larger clone is one base away. The rearrangement uses TRBV20-1 and TRBJ2-5; 7 positions match TRBD2. The CDR3 is 14 amino acids. V gave up 6 bases and J gave up 7 bases; unmatched junction bases: 14. Germline V gene data show CDR1 as DFQATT and CDR2 as SNEGSKA (reference sequence). CDR3 nucleotide sequence: TGCAGTGCACGTCGACTAGCCTCAAAAGGGACCCAGTACTTC. This codes for CSARRLASKGTQYF.

This chain joins TRBV7-9 and TRBJ2-7; D remains ambiguous. Germline CDR1 reads SEHNR; CDR2 reads FQNEAQ (reference sequence). This CDR3 contains 13 residues. Between the trimmed V and J ends, which lost 3 bases and 6 bases, there was a span of 12 bases. CDR3 protein: CASSLVNSGEQYF. CDR3 sequence (DNA): TGTGCCAGCAGCTTGGTCAATTCGGGCGAGCAGTACTTC. The variable domain in full, completed from reference TRBV7-9 and TRBJ2-7, reads DTGVSQNPRHKITKRGQNVTFRCDPISEHNRLYWYRQTLGQGPEFLTYFQNEAQLEKSRLLSDRFSAERPKGSFSTLEIQRTEQGDSAMYLCASSLVNSGEQYFGPGTRLTVT.